These 28 T cell receptor beta chains were all obtained from the same sample, sequenced in a study of T cell repertoires in cytomegalovirus infection. Antigens of these TCRs are unknown. TCRdb reprocessed the reads with MiXCR, giving one entry per CDR3 protein. The sample lists about 830,000 distinct CDR3 sequences, approximately 32% seen once, with approximately 13% in the top ten. Here the sequenced sample was cultured CD8+ T cells from PBMCs, taken from culture after CMV antigen stimulation. These receptors all come from a human donor in good health (CMV status not recorded). Some clones in this sample may be carry-over from other donors' samples.

Ten or more counts support this clonotype. The CDR3 is CASSLKLGPGPYNEQFF. The CDR3 nucleotides read TGTGCCAGCAGCTTAAAATTGGGACCAGGGCCCTACAATGAGCAGTTCTTC. The chain recombines TRBV7-8 with TRBJ2-1; D is tentatively TRBD1 or TRBD2 (5 bases each). Trimming took off 2 bases at V and 2 bases at J, with 16 bases between the two ends. Germline CDR1 SGHVS, CDR2 FQNEAQ. This CDR3 is 17 amino acids long.

This clonotype has more than one count but fewer than ten. This chain uses TRBV12-5 with TRBJ2-7; D gene ambiguous. V lost 2 bases to trimming and J lost 5 bases, with 1 base between them. CDR3 size: 10 residues. CDR1 and CDR2 from the germline V gene are LGHNT and FRNRAP. CDR3 loop: CASGLNEQYF. CDR3 DNA: TGTGCTAGTGGTTTGAACGAGCAGTACTTC.

In its sample, this clonotype was seen once. At one of its ends the junction is not consistent with the germline gene, which may arise from a read error. This chain connects TRBV7-6 to TRBJ2-6; TRBD1 aligns across 7 bases. The CDR3 is 19 residues long. Germline-derived CDR1 and CDR2 are SGHVS and FNYEAQ. CDR3 sequence reads: CTSSLGIQGWQSGANVLTF. CDR3 DNA: TGTACCAGCAGCTTAGGGATACAGGGGTGGCAGTCTGGGGCCAACGTCCTGACTTTC. The variable domain in full, with the rest retrieved from reference TRBV7-6 and TRBJ2-6, is GAGVSQSPRYKVTKRGQDVALRCDPISGHVSLYWYRQALGQGPEFLTYFNYEAQQDKSGLPNDRFSAERPEGSISTLTIQRTEQRDSAMYRCTSSLGIQGWQSGANVLTFGAGSRLTVL.

This clonotype was counted between two and nine times. CDR3 nucleotides: TGTGCCAGCAGATCCGCGGGCCATAATTCACCCCTCCACTTT. Protein sequence: CASRSAGHNSPLHF. The rearrangement uses TRBV27 and TRBJ1-6; no firm D call. V lost 6 bases, J lost 5 bases, and 11 bases lay in between. Germline V gene lookup returns CDR1 MNHEY and CDR2 SMNVEV (reference sequence). This CDR3 is built from 14 residues.

This clonotype was counted only a few times. The chain is built from TRBV7-2 and TRBJ1-3; a weak D match, TRBD1 (5 bases). Trimming left V 1 base short and J 3 bases short, with 13 bases between. The V gene's germline CDR1 is SGHTA and CDR2 FQGNSA. The CDR3 sequence is 16 residues long. This CDR3 is CASSLEVSGSGNTIYF. CDR3 nucleotides: TGTGCCAGCAGCTTAGAGGTTTCAGGGAGTGGAAACACCATATATTTT.

The CDR3 DNA sequence: TGTGCCAGCAGTTTATATAGGGCAGATACGCAGTATTTT. It encodes CASSLYRADTQYF. The gene calls are TRBV12-3 or TRBV12-4 and TRBJ2-3; no clear D. The V and J ends lost 2 bases and 4 bases respectively, with 7 bases between them. The CDR3 length is 13 residues.

This clonotype was observed once. The chain links TRBV15 to TRBJ1-1; unclear D gene. Per germline, CDR1 LNHNV and CDR2 YYDKDF (reference sequence). This CDR3 comprises 12 residues. V lost 0 bases, J lost 3 bases, and 2 bases lay in between. This chain's CDR3 is CATSRDYTEAFF. As DNA, the CDR3 is TGTGCCACCAGCAGAGATTACACTGAAGCTTTCTTT.

The gene calls are TRBV4-2 and TRBJ1-5; D is undetermined. CDR1 and CDR2 (germline): LGHNA, YNFKEQ. CDR3 length: 14 residues. V was trimmed by 3 bases and J by 7 bases, leaving 13 bases between them. CDR3 protein: CASSQNPGPQPQHF. CDR3 DNA: TGTGCCAGCAGCCAGAATCCTGGGCCGCAGCCCCAGCATTTT.

This rearrangement joins TRBV12-5 to TRBJ2-3; 9 nucleotides match TRBD2. The germline gives CDR1 LGHNT, CDR2 FRNRAP. V lost 1 base and J lost 1; bases outside the gene matches: 0. This CDR3 has 15 residues. The CDR3 region has the DNA TGTGCTAGTGGTTTGGGACTAGCGGGCACAGATACGCAGTATTTT. Its translation is CASGLGLAGTDTQYF.

The chain recombines TRBV9 with TRBJ2-7, with D uncertain. V was cut by 3 bases and J by 4 bases, with 11 bases left in between. CDR3 length: 13 amino acids. Germline V gene sequence: CDR1 SGDLS, CDR2 YYNGEE. CDR3 in DNA: TGTGCCAGCAGCGCACTGCCTCTGTACGAGCAGTACTTC. Its translation is CASSALPLYEQYF.

This clonotype was seen a few times. This chain joins TRBV6-6 and TRBJ2-2; 15 bases align to TRBD2. CDR1 and CDR2 (germline): MNHNY, SVGAGI (reference sequence). The V segment lost 8 bases and the J segment 0 bases; nucleotides outside the gene matches: 10. The CDR3 has 19 amino acids. CDR3 protein: CASSRTSGGALANTGELFF. The CDR3 DNA reads as TGTGCCAGCTCCCGGACTAGCGGGGGGGCACTCGCGAACACCGGGGAGCTGTTTTTT.

V is TRBV28 and J is TRBJ2-7; D is possibly TRBD2 (6 bases). This CDR3 is 15 amino acids long. The V gene's germline CDR1 is MDHEN and CDR2 SYDVKM. The V end was cut by 5 bases, the J end by 1 base, with 15 bases between. The CDR3 protein is CASSPRDFRSYEQYV. Written as DNA, the CDR3 is TGTGCCAGCAGTCCGCGGGACTTTAGATCCTACGAGCAGTACGTC.

On this clonotype: A much larger clone lies one base from this, so it may be a read error. The chain combines TRBV7-2 with TRBJ1-2; the D is unclear. The CDR3 totals 15 residues. The germline V gene encodes CDR1 SGHTA and CDR2 FQGNSA. V lost 0 bases, J lost 6 bases, and 14 bases lay in between. The CDR3 sequence: CASSLAPWWEDGYTF. CDR3 sequence (DNA): TGTGCCAGCAGCTTAGCTCCGTGGTGGGAGGATGGCTACACCTTC.

This clonotype was recorded many times. This chain joins TRBV7-9 and TRBJ2-1, with TRBD2 matching over 12 bases. CDR3 length: 16 residues. V lost 5 bases and J lost 8; bases outside the gene matches: 10. Germline loops: CDR1 SEHNR, CDR2 FQNEAQ (reference sequence). The CDR3 here is CASSPSGLAGSHEQFF. The CDR3 nucleotides read TGTGCCAGCAGCCCCTCAGGACTAGCGGGGTCCCATGAGCAGTTCTTC.

This clonotype was recorded only once. The chain recombines TRBV13 with TRBJ1-1; 9 nucleotides align to TRBD1. V dropped 5 bases and J dropped 3; count of bases not matched to a gene: 10. Germline CDR1 reads PRHDT; CDR2 reads FYEKMQ (reference sequence). CDR3 length: 16 amino acids. DNA for the CDR3: TGTGCCAGCAGCCACAGGGGGCGGCGGTGGGACACTGAAGCTTTCTTT. Protein product: CASSHRGRRWDTEAFF. Drawing the rest from reference TRBV13 and TRBJ1-1, the complete variable domain is AAGVIQSPRHLIKEKRETATLKCYPIPRHDTVYWYQQGPGQDPQFLISFYEKMQSDKGSIPDRFSAQQFSDYHSELNMSSLELGDSALYFCASSHRGRRWDTEAFFGQGTRLTVV.

This clonotype was counted a few times. The chain combines TRBV7-9 with TRBJ2-2, with D possibly TRBD1 on 6 matching bases. Germline CDR1 reads SEHNR; CDR2 reads FQNEAQ (reference sequence). The V and J ends lost 4 bases and 1 base respectively, with 10 bases between them. The CDR3 has 15 residues. CDR3 protein: CASSSGQLNTGELFF. The CDR3 nucleotides are TGTGCCAGCAGCTCTGGACAGCTGAACACCGGGGAGCTGTTTTTT.

V and J are TRBV11-2 and TRBJ1-2; 10 bases map to TRBD1. The CDR3 spans 18 residues. With V trimmed by 1 base and J by 5 bases, 13 bases remained unmatched. Germline-derived CDR1 and CDR2 are SGHAT and FQNNGV. CDR3 sequence reads: CASSLAGTGDSDWYGYTF. DNA of the CDR3: TGTGCCAGCAGCTTAGCCGGGACAGGGGACTCGGATTGGTATGGCTACACCTTC. Based on the CDR3 plus reference TRBV11-2 and TRBJ1-2, the full variable domain is EAGVAQSPRYKIIEKRQSVAFWCNPISGHATLYWYQQILGQGPKLLIQFQNNGVVDDSQLPKDRFSAERLKGVDSTLKIQPAKLEDSAVYLCASSLAGTGDSDWYGYTFGSGTRLTVV.

This clonotype appeared many times. The chain combines TRBV7-9 with TRBJ1-1; 7 positions agree with TRBD1. This CDR3 region has 11 residues. The V gene end was trimmed by 5 bases and the J gene end by 8 bases; junction bases not matched to a gene: 2. In germline, CDR1 is SEHNR, CDR2 FQNEAQ (reference sequence). The CDR3 sequence: CASSRTGEAFF. The CDR3 coding sequence is TGTGCCAGCAGCCGGACAGGAGAAGCTTTCTTT.

This clonotype occurred many times. This chain connects TRBV7-9 to TRBJ1-2; D gene ambiguous. The germline V gene has CDR1 SEHNR and CDR2 FQNEAQ (reference sequence). The length of the CDR3 is 13 residues. Trimming cost V 5 bases and J 4 bases, with 11 bases left between them. In nucleotides, the CDR3 is TGTGCCAGCAGCCCGGATCTCCCCTATGGCTACACCTTC. Translating it yields CASSPDLPYGYTF.

The V gene is TRBV12-5, the J gene TRBJ2-5, with TRBD2 as a possible D gene (6 bases). The CDR3 totals 13 residues. Germline-derived CDR1 and CDR2 are LGHNT and FRNRAP. The V and J ends lost 5 bases and 7 bases respectively, with 14 bases between them. As DNA, the CDR3 is TGTGCTAGTGGTCTCCCGGGGCGGGGGACCCAGTACTTC. The encoded protein is CASGLPGRGTQYF. Supplemented by reference TRBV12-5 and TRBJ2-5, the full variable domain reads DARVTQTPRHKVTEMGQEVTMRCQPILGHNTVFWYRQTMMQGLELLAYFRNRAPLDDSGMPKDRFSAEMPDATLATLKIQPSEPRDSAVYFCASGLPGRGTQYFGPGTRLLVL.

The chain uses TRBV7-2 and TRBJ2-7; 13 bases are shared with TRBD2. J was trimmed by 10 bases and V by 0 bases; bases with no gene match: 3. The CDR3 loop spans 14 amino acids. CDR1 and CDR2 (germline): SGHTA, FQGNSA. CDR3 DNA: TGTGCCAGCAGCTTAGCACTAGCGGGGGGGCCACAGTACGTC. It translates to CASSLALAGGPQYV.

This clonotype was found a few times. J is TRBJ2-1 and V is TRBV9, with D unresolved. The germline V gene encodes CDR1 SGDLS and CDR2 YYNGEE. The CDR3 has 12 amino acids. Trimming stripped 5 bases from V and 8 bases from J, with 11 bases between. The CDR3 region has the DNA TGTGCCAGCAGTGCTAGGTTTCATGAGCAGTTCTTC. Protein: CASSARFHEQFF.

This clonotype was counted only a few times. The CDR3 DNA reads as TGTGCCAGCAGTTACGGGGGGGGGCCATACGAGCAGTACTTC. It encodes CASSYGGGPYEQYF. The chain couples TRBV6-5 to TRBJ2-7, with D perhaps matching TRBD2 (7 bases). The CDR3 loop spans 14 amino acids. Germline V lookup: CDR1 MNHEY, CDR2 SVGAGI. With 2 bases removed from V and 4 bases from J, the gap between germline ends came to 12 bases.

The V and J genes are TRBV7-2 and TRBJ2-3; possibly TRBD2 for D (7 bases). V was shortened by 1 base and J by 8 bases, with 19 bases between the two germline ends. The CDR3 length is 16 residues. Germline V gene sequence: CDR1 SGHTA, CDR2 FQGNSA. The CDR3 region is CASSLGVGGAGGTQYF. In DNA form, the CDR3 reads TGTGCCAGCAGCTTAGGGGTGGGGGGGGCCGGAGGTACGCAGTATTTT. Supplemented by reference TRBV7-2 and TRBJ2-3, the full variable domain reads GAGVSQSPSNKVTEKGKDVELRCDPISGHTALYWYRQSLGQGLEFLIYFQGNSAPDKSGLPSDRFSAERTGGSVSTLTIQRTQQEDSAVYLCASSLGVGGAGGTQYFGPGTRLTVL.

Concerning this clonotype itself: Mismatch with germline at one junction end may stem from a read error. The chain employs TRBV7-7 and TRBJ2-1, with 10 nucleotides matching TRBD2. This CDR3 is 14 amino acids long. Germline assignment: CDR1 SSHAT and CDR2 FNYEAQ (reference sequence). The CDR3, as DNA: TGTGCTAGCAGTCTAGCGGGGGCCTCCAATGAGCAGTTCTTC. Its translation: CASSLAGASNEQFF.

In its sample, this clonotype was seen a few times. This chain joins TRBV6-2 or TRBV6-3 and TRBJ2-4; possible D gene TRBD2, 6 bases. The CDR3 consists of 15 residues. Trimming took off 9 bases at V and 6 bases at J, with 21 bases between the two ends. The germline gives CDR1 MNHEY, CDR2 SVGEGT. Written as DNA, the CDR3 is TGTGCCAGTTCCCTCCAGCGGGCAGAAGGAAACATTCAGTACTTC. As protein: CASSLQRAEGNIQYF.

To note about this clonotype: A read error may produce the germline difference seen at one junction end. J is TRBJ2-5 and V is TRBV7-3; D may be TRBD1 or TRBD2 (5 bases each). The CDR3 length is 15 residues. Germline V gene lookup returns CDR1 SGHTA and CDR2 FQGTGA. CDR3 protein: CANSLIARWGETQYF. CDR3 in DNA: TGTGCCAACAGCTTAATAGCAAGGTGGGGGGAGACCCAGTACTTC. The whole variable domain, remainder taken from reference TRBV7-3 and TRBJ2-5, is GAGVSQTPSNKVTEKGKYVELRCDPISGHTALYWYRQSLGQGPEFLIYFQGTGAADDSGLPNDRFFAVRPEGSVSTLKIQRTERGDSAVYLCANSLIARWGETQYFGPGTRLLVL.

The chain recombines TRBV2 with TRBJ2-1, with a weak D call TRBD1 (7 bases). The CDR3 consists of 15 residues. V dropped 8 bases and J dropped 5 bases, with 19 bases sitting between them. Germline assignment: CDR1 SNHLY and CDR2 FYNNEI. The CDR3 spells CASDKGAGRNNEQFF. As DNA, the CDR3 is TGTGCCAGCGACAAGGGGGCGGGGAGAAACAATGAGCAGTTCTTC.